The 12 T cell receptor beta chains listed next were all sequenced from one sample in a study of T cell responses to AZD1222 COVID-19 vaccine. Assay: immunoSEQ multiplex PCR; the TCRdb copy retains only in-frame clones and omits some. The table has 100,000 to 130,000 clones, around 83% seen once. The source material was peripheral blood, sampled on day 0 of AZD1222 vaccination. The receptors come from an adult in good health.

The rearrangement uses TRBV18 and TRBJ2-5, with 10 positions matching TRBD1. There are 15 residues in the CDR3. Losses at the gene ends were 3 bases for V and 5 bases for J; bases not matched to a gene: 6. Germline V CDR1 and CDR2: KGHSH, LQKENI. This CDR3 reads CASSPGTGDFETQYF. In nucleotides, the CDR3 is TGTGCCAGCTCACCCGGGACAGGGGATTTTGAGACCCAGTACTTC.

In this sample, this clone turned up a few times. The gene calls are TRBV9 and TRBJ2-1, with 10 bases that match TRBD2. The junction had 7 bases not matched to a gene; V was cut back by 2 bases and J by 5 bases. Per germline, CDR1 SGDLS and CDR2 YYNGEE. The CDR3 is made up of 16 amino acids. The CDR3: CASSVRGTSAHNEQFF. The CDR3 DNA is TGTGCCAGCAGCGTTAGGGGGACTAGCGCACACAATGAGCAGTTCTTC.

V and J are TRBV5-1 and TRBJ1-2; D remains unclear. Trimming cost V 4 bases and J 9 bases, with 16 bases left between them. Germline CDR1 reads SGHRS; CDR2 reads YFSETQ. The CDR3 runs 13 residues. The CDR3 spells CASSTEPGSSYTF. CDR3 DNA: TGCGCCAGCAGCACCGAACCGGGCTCGAGCTACACCTTC.

The rearrangement links TRBV6-5 to TRBJ2-1; maybe TRBD1 (5 bases). Trimming pared 6 bases from V and 4 bases from J, leaving 16 bases between. Per germline, CDR1 MNHEY and CDR2 SVGAGI. This CDR3 has 15 residues. Here the CDR3 DNA reads TGTGCCAGCAGAAAGAAACAAGCAGGGTACAATGAGCAGTTCTTC. Protein sequence: CASRKKQAGYNEQFF.

This clone was seen just once. This chain joins TRBV5-4 and TRBJ2-1; maybe TRBD2 (6 bases). The V and J ends lost 4 bases and 12 bases respectively, with 14 bases between them. Germline values: CDR1 SGHNT, CDR2 YYREEE (reference sequence). This CDR3 has 12 amino acids. The CDR3 reads CASSPNYGGQFF. The DNA of the CDR3 is TGTGCCAGCAGCCCGAACTACGGGGGGCAGTTCTTC.

This chain connects TRBV19 to TRBJ1-5, with unresolved D. Trimming removed 4 bases from V and 2 bases from J, with 15 bases in between. Per germline, CDR1 LNHDA and CDR2 SQIVND (reference sequence). The CDR3 runs 16 residues. The CDR3 region is CASSTRPGEGNQPQHF. The DNA of the CDR3 is TGTGCCAGTAGTACCAGACCGGGAGAGGGCAATCAGCCCCAGCATTTT.

J is TRBJ1-2 and V is TRBV28; D remains ambiguous. The CDR3 extends over 13 amino acids. Germline V gene lookup returns CDR1 MDHEN and CDR2 SYDVKM. Trimming removed 6 bases from V and 8 bases from J, with 16 bases in between. CDR3 bases: TGTGCCAGCAGGGCGGAAGCTGCCTGGGGCTACACCTTC. Translated: CASRAEAAWGYTF.

The genes are TRBV7-2 and TRBJ2-3; D unclear. Trimming took off 1 base at V and 2 bases at J, with 7 bases between the two ends. Germline lookup yields CDR1 SGHTA and CDR2 FQGNSA. This CDR3 region has 14 residues. The CDR3 sequence: CASSLDFNTDTQYF. In DNA, the CDR3 is TGTGCCAGCAGCTTAGATTTTAACACAGATACGCAGTATTTT. Combining the CDR3 with reference TRBV7-2 and TRBJ2-3 gives the whole variable domain GAGVSQSPSNKVTEKGKDVELRCDPISGHTALYWYRQSLGQGLEFLIYFQGNSAPDKSGLPSDRFSAERTGGSVSTLTIQRTQQEDSAVYLCASSLDFNTDTQYFGPGTRLTVL.

The rearrangement links TRBV10-1 to TRBJ1-1; 8 nucleotides agree with TRBD1. CDR1 and CDR2 (germline): WNHNN, SYGVQD (reference sequence). V lost 3 bases to trimming and J lost 8 bases; unmatched junction nucleotides: 5. The CDR3 has 13 residues. The chain's CDR3 is CASSEAGGREAFF. DNA of the CDR3: TGCGCCAGCAGTGAAGCAGGGGGCCGAGAAGCTTTCTTT.

This clone turned up a few times. This chain links TRBV3-1 (or the pseudogene TRBV3-2) with TRBJ1-3; D gene uncertain. Germline V gene lookup returns CDR1 LGHDT and CDR2 YNNKEL (reference sequence). The CDR3 is 14 amino acids. V shed 4 bases and J shed 0 bases, with 7 bases lying between them. CDR3 sequence: CASSRVRSGNTIYF. The CDR3 DNA follows: TGTGCCAGCAGCCGCGTCCGCTCTGGAAACACCATATATTTT.

The chain links TRBV6-5 to TRBJ2-1; 8 nucleotides match TRBD2. Germline CDR1 reads MNHEY; CDR2 reads SVGAGI. V gave up 4 bases and J gave up 9 bases; unmatched junction bases: 2. CDR3 length: 12 residues. The CDR3 loop reads CASSSTSGEQFF. CDR3 nucleotide sequence: TGTGCCAGCAGTTCTACTAGCGGTGAGCAGTTCTTC.

CDR3 amino acids: CASRRGPEETQYF. The CDR3 bases are TGTGCCAGCAGGCGGGGGCCGGAAGAGACCCAGTACTTC. The chain couples TRBV2 to TRBJ2-5; possibly TRBD2 for D (7 bases). Trimming shortened V by 6 bases and J by 3 bases, and 11 bases separated the two germline ends. This CDR3 is built from 13 residues. CDR1 SNHLY and CDR2 FYNNEI come from the germline V gene.